The 17 T cell receptor beta chains presented below share a single source sample, sequenced in a study of T cell responses to AZD1222 COVID-19 vaccine. The repertoire was sequenced with immunoSEQ multiplex PCR; TCRdb's copy has only in-frame clones and lacks some. The table shows 100,000 to 150,000 clones, with around nine tenths occurring only once. The source material was peripheral blood, sampled on day 0 of AZD1222 vaccination. The receptor set was obtained from an adult in good health.

This sequence joins TRBV18 and TRBJ1-1; 8 bases agree with TRBD1. The CDR3 runs 17 residues. V was pared by 3 bases and J by 8 bases, with 17 bases of the junction left unmatched. CDR1 and CDR2 from the germline V gene are KGHSH and LQKENI. For the CDR3, the DNA is TGTGCCAGCTCACCCGGGACAGGCGGGGTGATTGGATTAGAAGCTTTCTTT. Translated: CASSPGTGGVIGLEAFF. Full variable domain (outside the CDR3, taken from reference TRBV18 and TRBJ1-1): NAGVMQNPRHLVRRRGQEARLRCSPMKGHSHVYWYRQLPEEGLKFMVYLQKENIIDESGMPKERFSAEFPKEGPSILRIQQVVRGDSAAYFCASSPGTGGVIGLEAFFGQGTRLTVV.

The chain carries TRBV4-3 and TRBJ1-2; D possibly corresponds to TRBD1 (6 bases). This CDR3 contains 14 residues. Germline V gene lookup returns CDR1 LGHNA and CDR2 YSLEER. V was pared by 0 bases and J by 7 bases, with 12 bases between. CDR3 residues: CASSQESRGGGYTF. Here the CDR3 DNA reads TGCGCCAGCAGCCAAGAATCCAGGGGCGGTGGCTACACCTTC.

This chain joins TRBV9 and TRBJ2-2; no firm D call. Trimming cost V 4 bases and J 1 base, with 11 bases left between them. This CDR3 has 15 residues. Germline V gene data show CDR1 as SGDLS and CDR2 as YYNGEE. This chain's CDR3 is CASSPVSENTGELFF. CDR3 coding DNA: TGTGCCAGCAGCCCGGTTTCGGAGAACACCGGGGAGCTGTTTTTT.

The rearrangement uses TRBV14 and TRBJ2-1, with D tentatively TRBD1 or TRBD2 (5 bases each). Germline lookup yields CDR1 SGHDN and CDR2 FVKESK. This CDR3 comprises 16 residues. Trimming removed 2 bases from V and 2 bases from J, with 13 bases in between. CDR3 region: CASSQWGNLPYNEQFF. The CDR3 DNA reads TGTGCCAGCAGCCAATGGGGGAACCTCCCCTACAATGAGCAGTTCTTC. The entire variable domain, with the rest obtained from reference TRBV14 and TRBJ2-1, is as follows: EAGVTQFPSHSVIEKGQTVTLRCDPISGHDNLYWYRRVMGKEIKFLLHFVKESKQDESGMPNNRFLAERTGGTYSTLKVQPAELEDSGVYFCASSQWGNLPYNEQFFGPGTRLTVL.

The chain joins TRBV7-2 to TRBJ1-3; tentative D call: TRBD1 (6 bases). V lost 6 bases and J 1 base, leaving 19 bases between the germline ends. The CDR3 sequence is 17 residues long. The germline CDR1 and CDR2 sequences are SGHTA and FQGNSA. CDR3: CASSYTSAGTSGNTIYF. The CDR3 coding sequence is TGTGCCAGCAGTTACACCTCGGCAGGGACATCTGGAAACACCATATATTTT.

This clone was seen just once. The chain links TRBV9 to TRBJ2-7, with 9 bases aligning to TRBD2. Germline-derived CDR1 and CDR2 are SGDLS and YYNGEE. The CDR3 totals 15 residues. J was trimmed by 4 bases and V by 0 bases; bases with no gene match: 5. This CDR3 reads CASSVGSSGGYEQYF. The CDR3 DNA sequence: TGTGCCAGCAGCGTAGGAAGTAGCGGGGGTTACGAGCAGTACTTC.

This chain uses TRBV5-6 with TRBJ1-1; D unclear. The germline V gene encodes CDR1 SGHDT and CDR2 YYEEEE. This CDR3 is built from 15 residues. V lost 1 base and J 0 bases, leaving 10 bases between the germline ends. The CDR3 nucleotides read TGTGCCAGCAGCTTGCGGCTGGTCATGAACACTGAAGCTTTCTTT. Encoded protein: CASSLRLVMNTEAFF.

The chain is built from TRBV27 and TRBJ2-5; D is possibly TRBD1 or TRBD2 (5 bases each). The CDR3 spans 15 residues. In germline, CDR1 is MNHEY, CDR2 SMNVEV (reference sequence). V lost 11 bases, J lost 0 bases, and 19 bases lay in between. The CDR3 region is CASSGAGSYQETQYF. In nucleotides, the CDR3 is TGTGCCTCCTCCGGGGCAGGTTCGTACCAAGAGACCCAGTACTTC.

The chain has TRBV9 and TRBJ2-1; D unclear. CDR1 is SGDLS and CDR2 is YYNGEE in the germline V gene. Trimming removed 0 bases at V and 1 base at J, with 2 bases between. The CDR3 has 13 amino acids. The CDR3 region is CASSVGSYNEQFF. The CDR3 nucleotides are TGTGCCAGCAGCGTAGGTTCCTACAATGAGCAGTTCTTC.

The chain joins TRBV29-1 to TRBJ1-3; D gene uncertain. The germline CDR1 and CDR2 sequences are SQVTM and ANQGSEA. This CDR3 region has 13 residues. Trimming removed 1 base from V and 1 base from J, with 5 bases in between. CDR3 sequence: CSVEVGSGNTIYF. CDR3 nucleotide sequence: TGCAGCGTTGAAGTGGGGTCTGGAAACACCATATATTTT.

V gene TRBV5-1 combines with J gene TRBJ1-1; weak D call: TRBD1 (6 bases). There are 12 residues in the CDR3. V dropped 1 base and J dropped 8 bases, with 9 bases sitting between them. In germline, CDR1 is SGHRS, CDR2 YFSETQ. DNA for the CDR3: TGCGCCAGCAGCTTGAGGGACAACGAAGCTTTCTTT. It specifies CASSLRDNEAFF. The entire variable domain, with the rest obtained from reference TRBV5-1 and TRBJ1-1, is as follows: KAGVTQTPRYLIKTRGQQVTLSCSPISGHRSVSWYQQTPGQGLQFLFEYFSETQRNKGNFPGRFSGRQFSNSRSEMNVSTLELGDSALYLCASSLRDNEAFFGQGTRLTVV.

CDR3: CASSVDGRKDQPQHF. CDR3 nucleotide sequence: TGTGCCAGCAGCGTTGACGGACGGAAAGATCAGCCCCAGCATTTT. The chain has TRBV9 and TRBJ1-5; no definite D call. The CDR3 length is 15 residues. Germline values: CDR1 SGDLS, CDR2 YYNGEE. Between the trimmed V and J ends, which lost 2 bases and 5 bases, there was a span of 14 bases.

The rearrangement uses TRBV3-1 (or the pseudogene TRBV3-2) and TRBJ2-5; 15 bases fit TRBD2. Germline CDR1 and CDR2: LGHDT and YNNKEL (reference sequence). J lost 0 bases, V lost 4 bases, and 9 bases had no gene match. The CDR3 covers 19 residues. The CDR3 region is CASSPYWTSGGGYQETQYF. CDR3 sequence (DNA): TGTGCCAGCAGCCCCTATTGGACTAGCGGGGGGGGGTACCAAGAGACCCAGTACTTC.

The DNA for the CDR3 is TGTGCCAGTAGTACCGGACTAGCGGGAGGAAAGAACACCGGGGAGCTGTTTTTT. It translates to CASSTGLAGGKNTGELFF. This rearrangement joins TRBV19 to TRBJ2-2, with TRBD2 identical over 14 bases. After removal of 4 bases from V and 1 base from J, the junction contained 5 bases not matched to a gene. Looked up from germline, CDR1 is LNHDA and CDR2 is SQIVND (reference sequence). The CDR3 is 18 amino acids.

In this sample, this clone turned up a few times. V is TRBV7-8 and J is TRBJ2-7; D ambiguous. The CDR3 is made up of 14 amino acids. Germline V CDR1 and CDR2: SGHVS, FQNEAQ. V dropped 5 bases and J dropped 1 base, with 12 bases sitting between them. This CDR3 reads CASSVTGPSYEQYF. CDR3 nucleotides: TGTGCCAGCAGCGTCACCGGGCCTTCCTACGAGCAGTACTTC.

This clone has just one count. The chain couples TRBV7-6 to TRBJ2-3, with D tentatively TRBD1 or TRBD2 (5 bases each). The germline gives CDR1 SGHVS, CDR2 FNYEAQ. The CDR3 loop spans 15 amino acids. V lost 0 bases to trimming and J lost 4 bases, with 11 bases between them. The chain's CDR3 is CASSLAGRESDTQYF. The DNA of the CDR3 is TGTGCCAGCAGCTTAGCGGGACGGGAATCAGATACGCAGTATTTT.

The chain joins TRBV11-2 to TRBJ2-5, with 11 positions matching TRBD1. The CDR3 has 14 residues. The germline gives CDR1 SGHAT, CDR2 FQNNGV. V shed 0 bases and J 9 bases; nucleotides not matched to a gene: 3. DNA for the CDR3: TGTGCCAGCAGCTTAGAGGGACAGGGGGGGGCCCAGTACTTC. Amino acids: CASSLEGQGGAQYF.